The source of this TCR beta chain is a study of Tregs in tolerant kidney transplant recipients. Unstimulated Tregs (CD4+CD25+CD127-) and CD4+CD25- non-Tregs were sorted from PBMCs. The protocol was immunoSEQ multiplex PCR, while the TCRdb copy is restricted to in-frame clones and leaves out a portion. This sample has tens of thousands of clones, with less than 90% found just once. V dropped 5 bases and J dropped 2; count of bases not matched to a gene: 2. The CDR3 is 13 amino acids. Germline assignment: CDR1 MNHEY and CDR2 SVGAGI. This TCR was recovered from a human donor in good health. V gene TRBV6-5 combines with J gene TRBJ1-2; TRBD1 matches at 7 bases. The sequenced material came from CD4+ T cells from blood. The CDR3 loop is CASSPTGNYGYTF. The CDR3 region has the DNA TGTGCCAGCAGTCCGACAGGGAACTATGGCTACACCTTC.